A selection of T cell receptor beta chains follows, all from one sample in a study of technical replicates of blood from a handful of donors. Measured with immunoSEQ multiplex PCR; TCRdb has only the in-frame clones, and not every one. The sample records fewer than 85,000 clones, 94% being singletons. The sample consisted of T cells isolated from PBMCs. Receptors were obtained from a human donor in good health. The CDR3 runs from the conserved cysteine through the conserved F or W. A D gene is named only where the DNA matches it firmly. Some rows have no size entry. The others give once, few or many, or a class for an expanded clone.

D: TRBD1; V: TRBV7-3; size: NA; J: TRBJ2-5; CDR3: CASSFSPNRDSKETQYF; DNA: TGTGCCAGCAGCTTTTCCCCCAACCGGGACAGCAAAGAGACCCAGTACTTC
D: NA; V: TRBV5-1; size: once; J: TRBJ1-3; CDR3: CASSLAQDFSGNTIYF; DNA: TGCGCCAGCAGCTTGGCGCAGGACTTCTCTGGAAACACCATATATTTT
D: NA; V: TRBV7-7; size: NA; J: TRBJ2-5; CDR3: CASSLDQAETQYF; DNA: TGTGCTAGCAGCTTAGACCAGGCGGAGACCCAGTACTTC
D: TRBD1; V: TRBV5-1; size: NA; J: TRBJ1-1; CDR3: CASSDPGGTEAFF; DNA: TGCGCCAGCAGTGATCCAGGGGGCACTGAAGCTTTCTTT
D: TRBD2; V: TRBV18; size: NA; J: TRBJ2-1; CDR3: CASSQALAGRYYNEQFF; DNA: TGTGCCAGCTCACAAGCCCTGGCCGGGAGGTATTACAATGAGCAGTTCTTC
D: NA; V: TRBV4-1; size: once; J: TRBJ2-1; CDR3: CASNLAGQDEQFF; DNA: TGCGCCAGCAACTTAGCAGGGCAGGATGAGCAGTTCTTC
D: TRBD2; V: TRBV7-3; size: NA; J: TRBJ2-3; CDR3: CASSLIAGGSTDTQYF; DNA: TGTGCCAGCAGCCTAATAGCGGGAGGGAGCACAGATACGCAGTATTTT
D: NA; V: TRBV5-4; size: NA; J: TRBJ2-7; CDR3: CASSLSGRPYEQYF; DNA: TGTGCCAGCAGCTTAAGCGGACGGCCCTACGAGCAGTACTTC
D: NA; V: TRBV15; size: NA; J: TRBJ2-4; CDR3: CATSRDVGAGDIQYF; DNA: TGTGCCACCAGCAGAGATGTAGGGGCTGGGGACATTCAGTACTTC
D: TRBD2; V: TRBV9; size: NA; J: TRBJ2-1; CDR3: CASSVGGGVENEQFF; DNA: TGTGCCAGCAGCGTAGGGGGGGGAGTGGAGAATGAGCAGTTCTTC
D: TRBD2; V: TRBV27; size: NA; J: TRBJ2-7; CDR3: CASSSGTSGYEQYF; DNA: TGTGCCAGCAGTAGCGGGACTAGCGGCTACGAGCAGTACTTC
D: NA; V: TRBV11-2; size: NA; J: TRBJ1-1; CDR3: CASSFAGEVVNTEAFF; DNA: TGTGCCAGCAGCTTTGCCGGGGAGGTGGTGAACACTGAAGCTTTCTTT
D: TRBD1; V: TRBV7-9; size: NA; J: TRBJ1-2; CDR3: CASTSPRGTGVFGYTF; DNA: TGTGCCAGCACCTCTCCCAGGGGGACAGGGGTTTTTGGCTACACCTTC
D: TRBD2; V: TRBV6-6; size: NA; J: TRBJ2-7; CDR3: CASSSQREGGNEQYF; DNA: TGTGCCAGCAGTTCCCAGCGGGAGGGCGGGAACGAGCAGTACTTC
D: NA; V: TRBV5-1; size: NA; J: TRBJ2-1; CDR3: CASTETSISNNEQFF; DNA: TGCGCCAGCACCGAGACTAGTATTTCCAACAATGAGCAGTTCTTC
D: NA; V: TRBV4-1; size: NA; J: TRBJ2-7; CDR3: CASSQDRGHYEQYF; DNA: TGCGCCAGCAGCCAAGATAGGGGACACTACGAGCAGTACTTC